This paragraph reports one T cell receptor beta chain. The antigen is not known. The sample is drawn from a study of PD-1 blockade in classical Hodgkin lymphoma. Study summary: On a schedule of every 2 weeks, patients received nivolumab 3 mg/kg intravenously. Whole-study findings and limits: Newly diagnosed patients were said to have less baseline TCR diversity than healthy donors did. Lower baseline TCR diversity marked trial partial responders and progressors.

Method: immunoSEQ multiplex PCR; TCRdb's copy keeps in-frame clones and lacks some. This sample has roughly 25,000 clones; 82% occur once, and the top ten carry more than 9%. No patient escaped relapse after autologous stem cell transplantation, and brentuximab vedotin exposure varied. Best responses were complete response, partial response or progressive disease. The sequence was obtained from a human donor with classical Hodgkin lymphoma. Sequences were derived from peripheral blood mononuclear cells (PBMCs), sampled before the second cycle of nivolumab.

In nucleotides, the CDR3 is TGTGCCAGCAGCCTCGGACAGGGAAGTTGGTGGTTAGAAGAGACCCAGTACTTC. Translating it yields CASSLGQGSWWLEETQYF. The J gene is TRBJ2-5, the V gene TRBV9, with 8 bases aligning to TRBD1. Per the germline V gene, CDR1 is SGDLS and CDR2 is YYNGEE. The CDR3 consists of 18 residues. The ends lost 4 bases at V and 3 bases at J; junction bases unmatched: 17. The complete variable domain, with remaining parts taken from reference TRBV9 and TRBJ2-5, reads DSGVTQTPKHLITATGQRVTLRCSPRSGDLSVYWYQQSLDQGLQFLIQYYNGEERAKGNILERFSAQQFPDLHSELNLSSLELGDSALYFCASSLGQGSWWLEETQYFGPGTRLLVL.